This T cell receptor (beta chain) was retrieved from a study of T cells after yellow fever vaccination (dated by TCRdb to between 2018 and 2021). Turning to the overall study: Libraries from fractions with low cell numbers were prepared with the SMART-Seq v4 Ultra Low Input RNA kit. The cohort comprised two healthy male donors, one aged 18 to 29 and one aged 30 to 40 years. Blood samples were taken at several timepoints before and after primary and secondary immunization, and bulk PBMC replicates and cell subsets were isolated. To follow T-cell clones before and after primary and booster YFV17D yellow fever vaccination, bulk TCR alpha and beta repertoires were sequenced over time.

Study-wide findings and limitations: The secondary T-cell response was found to be weaker but faster than the primary response, with a peak reached on day 5 rather than on day 15. Most clones expanded after primary vaccination were re-detected after the booster (about 96% of CD4 and around nine tenths of CD8), suggesting broad memory maintenance. The study included only two donors, which limits how far the findings can be generalized. A small fraction of clonotypes appeared in both the CD4 and CD8 compartments, likely as a result of convergent recombination. Computational filtering was needed because FACS-sorted repertoires could contain abundant contaminating clonotypes from the bulk population.

Inclusive of the bounding cysteine and phenylalanine, the CDR3 is 15 residues long. Solely the CDR3 DNA is kept, with 45 bases framed from the first base. The CDR1 and CDR2 encoded by the germline V gene are SQVTM and ANQGSEA. Germline trimming: 5 bases from V, 2 bases from J; junction bases outside gene matches: 6. Synthesis of TCR cDNA relied on 5'RACE template switching, a step that introduced a universal primer site along with unique molecular identifiers. cDNA synthesis was primed from both the TCR alpha and TCR beta constant segments. Libraries were amplified in two PCR steps, with sample barcodes and sequencing adapters added in the second step. Sequencing of libraries was done on Illumina HiSeq 2500 (2x100 bp) or NovaSeq (2x150 bp). The study's own analysis went as follows. MIGEC handled demultiplexing of reads and collapsing into UMI consensus sequences, while MiXCR performed V(D)J alignment. Clonotypes responding to the vaccine were identified with edgeR on replicate PBMC samples, with the criteria of FDR below 0.01 and a log2 fold change above 5 up to day 15. Each bulk clonotype was labeled CD4 or CD8 based on which sequenced repertoire, CD4 or CD8, contained the clonotype at higher abundance. Using fastp trimming at Q25 and MiXCR clonotype assembly, TCRdb reanalyzed the public sequencing data and kept in-frame beta chains. Entries are consolidated by CDR3 protein sequence, retaining the most common genes and DNA. The V and J calls shown here were made by TCRdb, not taken from the authors' results. This sample is represented by about 63,000 distinct CDR3 sequences; 6.5% to 8% of them were singletons. In total, the top ten clones hold 35% to 45% of the sample.

This clonotype was counted ten times or more. Its target antigen remains unknown. There are no base qualities to consult, and no much larger clone falls within one base. Read against the paper, the sample's treatment or condition label means: live attenuated yellow fever vaccine strain. A standard Ficoll-Paque protocol was used to isolate PBMCs from peripheral blood. Dynabeads CD4 and CD8 positive selection kits were used to isolate CD4 and CD8 T-cell fractions. RNA was extracted with TriZol from bulk PBMCs, CD4 and CD8 fractions, and dextramer-positive and dextramer-negative fractions. Sequenced material: CD8+ T cells sorted from PBMCs, taken 15 days after the yellow fever booster vaccination. The V and J genes are TRBV29-1 and TRBJ2-7; a stretch of 13 junction bases matches TRBD2. The sequence came from a man aged 30 to 45 who received the YFV17D yellow fever vaccine. The CDR3 loop reads CSVTGTSGTPYEQYF. Read as DNA, the sequence is TGCAGCGTTACTGGGACTAGCGGGACCCCCTACGAGCAGTACTTC.